These T cell receptor beta chains were read from a single sample in a study of CD8+CD57+ T cells in acquired aplastic anemia. TCRdb itself ran the reads through MiXCR, one entry per CDR3 protein. The sample carries 15,000 to 20,000 distinct CDR3 sequences, 30% to 45% recorded once. The sequenced sample was CD8+CD57+ T cells sorted from PBMCs. The receptors come from a human donor with aplastic anemia. The CDR3 runs from the conserved cysteine through the conserved F or W. A D gene is named only where the DNA matches it firmly. Expanded clones are given a class, and other clones once, few, many or no size at all.

v_gene	d_gene	abundance	j_gene	CDR3aa	CDR3nt
TRBV7-8	TRBD2	-	TRBJ2-1	CASSPGGTRSSEQFF	TGTGCCAGCAGCCCAGGTGGGACTAGGTCCAGTGAGCAGTTCTTC
TRBV24-1	-	-	TRBJ2-1	CATSDTVQVGSSYNEQFF	TGTGCCACCAGTGATACCGTACAGGTCGGGAGCTCCTACAATGAGCAGTTCTTC
TRBV10-2	-	-	TRBJ1-5	CASSESQGLNQPQHF	TGCGCCAGCAGTGAGTCGCAGGGACTCAATCAGCCCCAGCATTTT
TRBV5-1	TRBD1	many	TRBJ2-5	CASSSGQGDVETQYF	TGCGCCAGCAGCTCCGGACAGGGGGATGTGGAGACCCAGTACTTC
TRBV25-1	-	-	TRBJ2-6	CASSEGGGHKGGEAF	TGTGCCAGCAGTGAAGGGGGGGGACATAAGGGAGGTGAAGCTTTC
TRBV5-6	-	-	TRBJ2-1	CASSFLGESNEQFF	TGTGCCAGCAGCTTCCTCGGGGAGAGCAATGAGCAGTTCTTT
TRBV6-6	TRBD2	once	TRBJ2-7	CASKGLAGYEQYF	TGTGCCAGTAAGGGACTAGCGGGTTACGAGCAGTACTTC
TRBV2	-	few	TRBJ2-1	CASMTAGPSNEQFF	TGTGCCAGCATGACTGCGGGGCCCTCGAATGAGCAGTTCTTC
TRBV4-1	-	many	TRBJ2-5	CASSQALGAQETQYF	TGCGCCAGCAGCCAAGCTCTGGGGGCCCAAGAGACCCAGTACTTC
TRBV6-5	-	-	TRBJ2-1	CASSSPPDSDNEQFF	TGTGCCAGCAGTTCACCGCCTGACAGCGACAATGAGCAGTTCTTC
TRBV10-3	-	-	TRBJ1-4	CAISEGDRGEKLFF	TGTGCCATCAGTGAGGGGGACCGGGGTGAAAAACTGTTTTTT
TRBV7-6	-	-	TRBJ2-7	CASSLAISYEQYF	TGTGCCAGCAGCTTAGCGATCTCCTACGAGCAGTACTTC
TRBV2	-	-	TRBJ2-1	CASSEGQAGQDNEQFF	TGTGCCAGCAGCGAAGGGCAGGCAGGCCAAGACAATGAGCAGTTCTTC
TRBV2	TRBD1	few	TRBJ1-5	CASSWDRGQPQHF	TGTGCCAGCAGTTGGGACAGGGGGCAGCCCCAGCATTTT
TRBV5-4	-	-	TRBJ1-6	CASSLGPRVGDDNSPLHF	TGTGCCAGCAGCTTGGGCCCCAGGGTCGGGGACGATAATTCACCCCTCCACTTT
TRBV19	TRBD1	once	TRBJ2-7	CASRPGTEYEQYF	TGTGCCAGTAGACCCGGGACAGAGTACGAGCAGTACTTC
TRBV10-3	TRBD2	-	TRBJ2-1	CAISLAGGQGYNEQFF	TGTGCCATCAGCCTAGCGGGGGGGCAAGGGTACAATGAGCAGTTCTTC
TRBV5-4	-	-	TRBJ2-1	CASSQKGFGDEQFF	TGTGCCAGCAGCCAGAAGGGGTTTGGCGATGAGCAGTTCTTC
TRBV13	TRBD1	-	TRBJ2-2	CASSRDRVPTGELFF	TGTGCCAGCAGCCGGGACAGGGTCCCCACCGGGGAGCTGTTTTTT
TRBV5-1	-	-	TRBJ2-6	CASEVESSGANVLTF	TGCGCCAGCGAGGTCGAGAGCTCTGGGGCCAACGTCCTGACTTTC
TRBV6-5	-	few	TRBJ1-2	CASSYGLGATGGYTF	TGTGCCAGCAGTTACGGTCTCGGTGCAACTGGCGGCTACACCTTC
TRBV15	TRBD1	-	TRBJ1-6	CATSSSRSGQGVNSPLHF	TGTGCCACCAGCAGCTCCAGGTCGGGACAGGGGGTTAATTCACCCCTCCACTTT
TRBV4-1	-	many	TRBJ1-6	CASSQVQTGNSPLHF	TGCGCCAGCAGCCAAGTTCAAACCGGCAATTCACCCCTCCACTTT
TRBV7-7	TRBD1	-	TRBJ2-5	CASSRTGVETQYF	TGTGCTAGCAGCCGGACAGGTGTGGAGACCCAGTACTTC
TRBV5-5	TRBD1	-	TRBJ1-4	CASSPGQWNEKLFF	TGTGCCAGCAGCCCGGGACAGTGGAATGAAAAACTGTTTTTT
TRBV24-1	-	-	TRBJ2-5	CATSDATEARSVVTQYF	TGTGCCACCAGTGATGCCACGGAGGCTAGGTCTGTAGTGACCCAGTACTTC
TRBV2	TRBD2	-	TRBJ2-7	CASQELAASSYEQYF	TGTGCCAGCCAAGAGCTAGCGGCCAGCTCCTACGAGCAGTACTTC
TRBV11-2	-	few	TRBJ1-6	CASSLEDTVDSPLHF	TGTGCCAGCAGCTTAGAGGACACCGTCGATTCACCCCTCCACTTT